The 17 T cell receptor beta chains in this list originate from one sample, sequenced in a study of blood T cell repertoires in COVID-19. Sequencing was performed with immunoSEQ multiplex PCR; in TCRdb, only in-frame clones are kept and a portion is missing. The sample contains 150,000 to 200,000 clones, about 80% of which appear only once. The specimen sequenced was peripheral blood. Every receptor here comes from a human donor in a cohort sampled during active COVID-19.

The chain joins TRBV5-6 to TRBJ2-7; tentative D call: TRBD1 (5 bases). The CDR3 covers 14 residues. V was clipped by 1 base and J by 4 bases, with 12 bases between them. Germline lookup yields CDR1 SGHDT and CDR2 YYEEEE. The CDR3 region is CASSLWLRVYEQYF. CDR3 coding DNA: TGTGCCAGCAGCTTGTGGCTCAGGGTATACGAGCAGTACTTC. The variable domain in full, with the rest retrieved from reference TRBV5-6 and TRBJ2-7, is DAGVTQSPTHLIKTRGQQVTLRCSPKSGHDTVSWYQQALGQGPQFIFQYYEEEERQRGNFPDRFSGHQFPNYSSELNVNALLLGDSALYLCASSLWLRVYEQYFGPGTRLTVT.

The chain is built from TRBV7-9 and TRBJ2-1; the match to TRBD2 covers 11 bases. After removal of 3 bases from V and 7 bases from J, the junction contained 5 bases not matched to a gene. Germline V gene lookup returns CDR1 SEHNR and CDR2 FQNEAQ (reference sequence). This CDR3 is 15 amino acids long. The CDR3 region is CASSFTSGSSNEQFF. DNA for the CDR3: TGTGCCAGCAGCTTTACTAGCGGGAGTTCAAATGAGCAGTTCTTC.

This chain uses TRBV27 with TRBJ2-5, with 7 bases that match TRBD1. The junction had 18 bases not matched to a gene; V was cut back by 0 bases and J by 5 bases. The CDR3 is 19 amino acids. The germline gives CDR1 MNHEY, CDR2 SMNVEV (reference sequence). The CDR3 sequence: CASSLSLARTNRGRETQYF. The CDR3 nucleotides read TGTGCCAGCAGTTTATCTTTGGCCCGGACAAACAGGGGTCGGGAGACCCAGTACTTC.

This clone was observed at least ten times. The V and J genes are TRBV21-1 and TRBJ2-1; the DNA was not used to check the table's D call, TRBD2. TRBV21-1 corresponds to a pseudogene. The CDR3 covers 17 residues. CDR3 nucleotides: TGTGCCAGCAGCACGGCTCGACAGGGACTAGCTGCCCCAGTAGCGGTCTTC. Protein: CASSTARQGLAAPVAVF.

The chain couples TRBV6-6 to TRBJ1-1, with D perhaps TRBD1 (6 bases). V shed 8 bases and J shed 4 bases, with 14 bases lying between them. The germline CDR1 and CDR2 sequences are MNHNY and SVGAGI (reference sequence). This CDR3 is built from 13 residues. For the CDR3, the DNA is TGTGCCAGCGGACAGCTTTCAGGCACTGAAGCTTTCTTT. Protein: CASGQLSGTEAFF.

The sample holds a few counts of this clone. The rearrangement uses TRBV5-4 and TRBJ2-7; 12 nucleotides match TRBD2. The trim removed 4 bases at V and 7 bases at J, leaving 3 bases unmatched. The CDR3 sequence is 13 residues long. Germline loops: CDR1 SGHNT, CDR2 YYREEE (reference sequence). Here the CDR3 reads CASSPGTSGEQYF. The CDR3 DNA reads as TGTGCCAGCAGCCCCGGGACTAGCGGGGAGCAGTACTTC.

The genes are TRBV20-1 and TRBJ2-2; TRBD1 is a possible D gene (6 bases). Trimming stripped 3 bases from V and 6 bases from J, with 8 bases between. The CDR3 consists of 12 residues. Germline loops: CDR1 DFQATT, CDR2 SNEGSKA (reference sequence). The CDR3 DNA follows: TGCAGTGCTAGTGGGGGCCCCGGGGAGCTGTTTTTT. It yields the protein CSASGGPGELFF.

The gene calls are TRBV6-5 and TRBJ2-7; 8 nucleotides line up with TRBD1. CDR1 MNHEY and CDR2 SVGAGI come from the germline V gene. The CDR3 length is 14 residues. J was trimmed by 2 bases and V by 4 bases; bases with no gene match: 4. CDR3 amino acids: CASSLQTGAYEQYF. CDR3 nucleotide sequence: TGTGCCAGCAGTTTGCAGACAGGGGCCTACGAGCAGTACTTC.

The gene calls are TRBV18 and TRBJ2-6; D is perhaps TRBD2 (6 bases). Trimming pared 6 bases from V and 1 base from J, leaving 10 bases between. Germline V CDR1 and CDR2: KGHSH, LQKENI. This CDR3 contains 15 residues. The CDR3 DNA reads TGTGCCAGCTCGGAACGGGGGTCTGGGGCCAACGTCCTGACTTTC. Translating gives CASSERGSGANVLTF.

The gene calls are TRBV19 and TRBJ2-2; 9 bases line up with TRBD1. This CDR3 contains 19 residues. The trim removed 3 bases at V and 4 bases at J, leaving 15 bases unmatched. Germline V gives CDR1 LNHDA, CDR2 SQIVND (reference sequence). The CDR3 nucleotides are TGTGCCAGTAGTATCCTCGCCCTCGGGACAGGGACATTCACCGGGGAGCTGTTTTTT. This sequence encodes CASSILALGTGTFTGELFF.

The rearrangement links TRBV10-2 to TRBJ1-1, with 8 bases aligning to TRBD1. CDR3 length: 17 amino acids. Germline trimming cut 6 bases from V and 0 bases from J; bases unmatched to any gene: 12. CDR1 and CDR2 from the germline V gene are WSHSY and SAAADI. This chain's CDR3 is CASRSDRASPMNTEAFF. The CDR3 DNA follows: TGCGCCAGCAGATCGGACAGGGCCTCTCCAATGAACACTGAAGCTTTCTTT.

This clone was picked up a small number of times. The rearrangement links TRBV10-1 to TRBJ2-7; D is uncertain. The CDR3 spans 14 residues. Germline CDR1 and CDR2: WNHNN and SYGVQD (reference sequence). The germline V and J ends were trimmed by 5 bases and 3 bases, with 14 bases remaining between them. CDR3 coding DNA: TGCGCCAGCAGTCCTGGAGTTTACGGCTACGAGCAGTACTTC. Protein sequence: CASSPGVYGYEQYF.

The chain recombines TRBV9 with TRBJ1-3; 9 positions match TRBD1. The trim removed 0 bases at V and 0 bases at J, leaving 7 bases unmatched. The CDR3 spans 18 residues. From germline, CDR1 is SGDLS and CDR2 YYNGEE. CDR3 DNA sequence: TGTGCCAGCAGCGTAGAAACAGGGGGCCTCAGCTCTGGAAACACCATATATTTT. Translation gives CASSVETGGLSSGNTIYF.

With respect to this clone: Additional DNA sequences in this sample encode the identical CDR3. This chain joins TRBV7-2 and TRBJ1-2; D possibly corresponds to TRBD1 (5 bases). This CDR3 comprises 13 residues. Trimming stripped 1 base from V and 5 bases from J, with 8 bases between. Germline loops: CDR1 SGHTA, CDR2 FQGNSA. CDR3 DNA: TGTGCCAGCAGCTTAGATAGGGGTTATGGCTACACCTTC. Translation gives CASSLDRGYGYTF.

The chain combines TRBV27 with TRBJ2-7; 11 bases are shared with TRBD2. Per the germline V gene, CDR1 is MNHEY and CDR2 is SMNVEV (reference sequence). The CDR3 covers 16 residues. J lost 2 bases, V lost 3 bases, and 6 bases had no gene match. The CDR3 spells CASSLILAGAPYEQYF. CDR3 nucleotide sequence: TGTGCCAGCAGTTTGATACTAGCGGGAGCTCCCTACGAGCAGTACTTC.

The V call is TRBV9, the J call TRBJ1-6; D is ambiguous. Germline V gene sequence: CDR1 SGDLS, CDR2 YYNGEE. V gave up 5 bases and J gave up 6 bases, with 12 bases separating them. The CDR3 contains 14 residues. CDR3 in DNA: TGTGCCAGCAGGAAAGAGGAACCTAATTCACCCCTCCACTTT. Its translation is CASRKEEPNSPLHF.

The chain joins TRBV2 to TRBJ1-5, with D maybe TRBD1 (6 bases). This CDR3 spans 15 amino acids. Trimming shortened V by 6 bases and J by 5 bases, and 17 bases separated the two germline ends. Per germline, CDR1 SNHLY and CDR2 FYNNEI. In DNA form, the CDR3 reads TGTGCCAGCAGCGTGGAGGCAGGACAGCATCAGCCCCAGCATTTT. Translated: CASSVEAGQHQPQHF.